This entry lists 17 T cell receptor beta chains sequenced from one sample in a study of human T cells and chemical hapten exposure. TCRdb redid the calling of the RACE reads with MiXCR, one entry per CDR3 protein. This sample carries about 380,000 distinct CDR3 sequences, approximately 4.4% of them seen once, and the ten largest clones take 2% to 2.5%. Time point reported: patch test 1, 2 weeks after DPC sensitization. Treatment noted: therapeutic diphenylcyclopropenone sensitization with weekly scalp DPC. The starting material was whole blood, obtained in connection with sensitization to the hapten diphenylcyclopropenone (DPC). Receptors originate from a woman in her forties or fifties with alopecia areata. Some clones in this sample may be carry-over from other donors' samples.

Concerning this clonotype: A clone one base away is much larger, so this may be a read error. V and J are TRBV6-2 or TRBV6-3 and TRBJ2-1; no clear D gene. The germline gives CDR1 MNHEY, CDR2 SVGEGT. This CDR3 contains 10 residues. The CDR3 spells CASGDNEQIF. In DNA form, the CDR3 reads TGTGCCAGCGGTGACAATGAGCAGATCTTC.

The table lists this clonotype with many counts. The rearrangement uses TRBV7-8 and TRBJ1-1; D gene uncertain. V was clipped by 4 bases and J by 0 bases, with 6 bases between them. Germline CDR1 SGHVS, CDR2 FQNEAQ. This CDR3 spans 13 amino acids. The CDR3 nucleotides are TGTGCCAGCAGCTGGCTCATGAACACTGAAGCTTTCTTT. Translated, it gives CASSWLMNTEAFF. Together with reference TRBV7-8 and TRBJ1-1, the CDR3 gives the full variable domain: GAGVSQSPRYKVAKRGQDVALRCDPISGHVSLFWYQQALGQGPEFLTYFQNEAQLDKSGLPSDRFFAERPEGSVSTLKIQRTQQEDSAVYLCASSWLMNTEAFFGQGTRLTVV.

This clonotype was detected many times. The gene calls are TRBV28 and TRBJ1-1; TRBD1 matches at 7 bases. The CDR3 is 15 residues long. Germline values: CDR1 MDHEN, CDR2 SYDVKM. The trim removed 4 bases at V and 3 bases at J, leaving 8 bases unmatched. This chain's CDR3 is CASSSATGKDTEAFF. As DNA, the CDR3 is TGTGCCAGCAGTTCCGCGACAGGGAAGGACACTGAAGCTTTCTTT.

This clonotype was seen a handful of times. The rearrangement uses TRBV27 and TRBJ2-7; 9 bases fit TRBD1. Germline V gene lookup returns CDR1 MNHEY and CDR2 SMNVEV (reference sequence). CDR3 size: 14 residues. The trim removed 2 bases at V and 3 bases at J, leaving 2 bases unmatched. CDR3 sequence: CASSLGTGFYEQYF. Written as DNA, the CDR3 is TGTGCCAGCAGTTTAGGGACAGGGTTCTACGAGCAGTACTTC.

The chain combines TRBV9 with TRBJ1-2; maybe TRBD1 (5 bases). CDR1 and CDR2 (germline): SGDLS, YYNGEE. Trimming cost V 0 bases and J 1 base, with 19 bases left between them. The CDR3 runs 18 residues. The CDR3 loop reads CASSVASKDSTDNYGYTF. CDR3 sequence (DNA): TGTGCCAGCAGCGTAGCTAGTAAAGACAGTACCGATAACTATGGCTACACCTTC.

Ten or more counts support this clonotype. V and J are TRBV12-3 or TRBV12-4 and TRBJ1-1; 7 nucleotides match TRBD1. This CDR3 is built from 14 residues. Unmatched junction bases numbered 9, after V lost 7 bases and J lost 4 bases. CDR3 amino acids: CASTPGGTRTEAFF. The CDR3, as DNA: TGTGCCAGCACCCCAGGGGGTACCCGCACTGAAGCTTTCTTT.

In its sample, this clonotype was seen many times. V and J are TRBV3-1 and TRBJ1-3; D unresolved. This CDR3 has 12 residues. Looked up from germline, CDR1 is LGHDT and CDR2 is YNNKEL (reference sequence). Between the trimmed V and J ends, which lost 4 bases and 0 bases, there was a span of 1 base. The CDR3 DNA sequence: TGTGCCAGCAGCCCCTCTGGAAACACCATATATTTT. It codes for CASSPSGNTIYF.

This clonotype came up many times. V is TRBV11-2 and J is TRBJ2-7; no reliable D call. The CDR3 contains 14 residues. Trimming took 6 bases from V and 2 from J, leaving 14 bases between them. Germline CDR1 and CDR2: SGHAT and FQNNGV. As DNA, the CDR3 is TGTGCCAGCAGTGCCCTAACCGAGGCCTACGAGCAGTACTTC. Residues: CASSALTEAYEQYF. The whole variable domain, filled in from reference TRBV11-2 and TRBJ2-7, reads EAGVAQSPRYKIIEKRQSVAFWCNPISGHATLYWYQQILGQGPKLLIQFQNNGVVDDSQLPKDRFSAERLKGVDSTLKIQPAKLEDSAVYLCASSALTEAYEQYFGPGTRLTVT.

This clonotype was counted ten times or more. This chain joins TRBV5-1 and TRBJ2-5, with 9 bases fitting TRBD2. This CDR3 contains 16 residues. CDR1 and CDR2 from the germline V gene are SGHRS and YFSETQ. J lost 5 bases, V lost 1 base, and 9 bases had no gene match. The CDR3: CASSLLPSGARETQYF. The CDR3 coding sequence is TGCGCCAGCAGCTTGCTGCCTAGCGGGGCCCGTGAGACCCAGTACTTC.

This clonotype was picked up many times. The chain combines TRBV20-1 with TRBJ1-6; D is undetermined. This CDR3 has 14 residues. Germline V CDR1 and CDR2: DFQATT, SNEGSKA (reference sequence). Trimming stripped 6 bases from V and 6 bases from J, with 15 bases between. CDR3 residues: CSASQVVTNSPLHF. CDR3 in DNA: TGCAGTGCCTCCCAGGTGGTGACTAATTCACCCCTCCACTTT.

The sample holds many counts of this clonotype. This chain uses TRBV28 with TRBJ2-5; 9 nucleotides align to TRBD1. The germline gives CDR1 MDHEN, CDR2 SYDVKM. The CDR3 spans 13 residues. J lost 4 bases, V lost 6 bases, and 3 bases had no gene match. The CDR3 here is CASSPDRGETQYF. CDR3 in DNA: TGTGCCAGCAGCCCGGACAGGGGAGAGACCCAGTACTTC.

This clonotype has just a few counts. The genes are TRBV10-3 and TRBJ2-1; D remains ambiguous. This CDR3 is 15 amino acids long. CDR1 is ENHRY and CDR2 is SYGVKD in the germline V gene. Trimming removed 3 bases at V and 4 bases at J, with 13 bases between. CDR3 protein: CAISDLGSNYNEQFF. CDR3 DNA: TGTGCCATCAGTGATCTCGGCAGTAATTACAATGAGCAGTTCTTC.

This clonotype was seen many times. This chain connects TRBV11-2 to TRBJ1-5, with 9 nucleotides matching TRBD1. The length of the CDR3 is 15 residues. The J segment lost 3 bases and the V segment lost 4 bases, leaving 4 bases of the junction unmatched. Germline values: CDR1 SGHAT, CDR2 FQNNGV. CDR3 nucleotides: TGTGCCAGCAGCTGGGGACAGGGTCCCAATCAGCCCCAGCATTTT. It codes for CASSWGQGPNQPQHF.

This clonotype has just a few counts. V is TRBV6-2 or TRBV6-3 and J is TRBJ2-7; 10 positions match TRBD1. The V segment lost 8 bases and the J segment 4 bases; nucleotides outside the gene matches: 2. The CDR3 spans 12 residues. Germline assignment: CDR1 MNHEY and CDR2 SVGEGT. For the CDR3, the DNA is TGTGCCAGCGGACAGGGGGTATACGAGCAGTACTTC. Protein sequence: CASGQGVYEQYF.

This chain joins TRBV20-1 and TRBJ2-1; 8 positions match TRBD2. V was clipped by 1 base and J by 4 bases; unmatched bases: 6. The germline V gene encodes CDR1 DFQATT and CDR2 SNEGSKA (reference sequence). The CDR3 consists of 15 residues. As DNA, the CDR3 is TGCAGTGCTAGAGCTAGGCGGGGGGAATACAATGAGCAGTTCTTC. Translating gives CSARARRGEYNEQFF.

The genes are TRBV7-2 and TRBJ2-3; D is unclear. This CDR3 contains 16 residues. Trimming took 2 bases from V and 8 from J, leaving 20 bases between them. CDR1 SGHTA and CDR2 FQGNSA come from the germline V gene. CDR3: CASSLTAAQMGSTQYF. The CDR3 nucleotides are TGTGCCAGCAGCTTAACGGCCGCCCAAATGGGCAGTACGCAGTATTTT.

This clonotype was seen a single time. The V gene is TRBV2, the J gene TRBJ2-5; TRBD1 is a possible D gene (6 bases). Trimming took off 2 bases at V and 2 bases at J, with 12 bases between the two ends. The CDR3 loop spans 15 amino acids. CDR1 SNHLY and CDR2 FYNNEI come from the germline V gene. The CDR3 DNA follows: TGTGCCAGCAGTGAACAGGGGCTACGTCAAGAGACCCAGTACTTC. Its protein product is CASSEQGLRQETQYF.